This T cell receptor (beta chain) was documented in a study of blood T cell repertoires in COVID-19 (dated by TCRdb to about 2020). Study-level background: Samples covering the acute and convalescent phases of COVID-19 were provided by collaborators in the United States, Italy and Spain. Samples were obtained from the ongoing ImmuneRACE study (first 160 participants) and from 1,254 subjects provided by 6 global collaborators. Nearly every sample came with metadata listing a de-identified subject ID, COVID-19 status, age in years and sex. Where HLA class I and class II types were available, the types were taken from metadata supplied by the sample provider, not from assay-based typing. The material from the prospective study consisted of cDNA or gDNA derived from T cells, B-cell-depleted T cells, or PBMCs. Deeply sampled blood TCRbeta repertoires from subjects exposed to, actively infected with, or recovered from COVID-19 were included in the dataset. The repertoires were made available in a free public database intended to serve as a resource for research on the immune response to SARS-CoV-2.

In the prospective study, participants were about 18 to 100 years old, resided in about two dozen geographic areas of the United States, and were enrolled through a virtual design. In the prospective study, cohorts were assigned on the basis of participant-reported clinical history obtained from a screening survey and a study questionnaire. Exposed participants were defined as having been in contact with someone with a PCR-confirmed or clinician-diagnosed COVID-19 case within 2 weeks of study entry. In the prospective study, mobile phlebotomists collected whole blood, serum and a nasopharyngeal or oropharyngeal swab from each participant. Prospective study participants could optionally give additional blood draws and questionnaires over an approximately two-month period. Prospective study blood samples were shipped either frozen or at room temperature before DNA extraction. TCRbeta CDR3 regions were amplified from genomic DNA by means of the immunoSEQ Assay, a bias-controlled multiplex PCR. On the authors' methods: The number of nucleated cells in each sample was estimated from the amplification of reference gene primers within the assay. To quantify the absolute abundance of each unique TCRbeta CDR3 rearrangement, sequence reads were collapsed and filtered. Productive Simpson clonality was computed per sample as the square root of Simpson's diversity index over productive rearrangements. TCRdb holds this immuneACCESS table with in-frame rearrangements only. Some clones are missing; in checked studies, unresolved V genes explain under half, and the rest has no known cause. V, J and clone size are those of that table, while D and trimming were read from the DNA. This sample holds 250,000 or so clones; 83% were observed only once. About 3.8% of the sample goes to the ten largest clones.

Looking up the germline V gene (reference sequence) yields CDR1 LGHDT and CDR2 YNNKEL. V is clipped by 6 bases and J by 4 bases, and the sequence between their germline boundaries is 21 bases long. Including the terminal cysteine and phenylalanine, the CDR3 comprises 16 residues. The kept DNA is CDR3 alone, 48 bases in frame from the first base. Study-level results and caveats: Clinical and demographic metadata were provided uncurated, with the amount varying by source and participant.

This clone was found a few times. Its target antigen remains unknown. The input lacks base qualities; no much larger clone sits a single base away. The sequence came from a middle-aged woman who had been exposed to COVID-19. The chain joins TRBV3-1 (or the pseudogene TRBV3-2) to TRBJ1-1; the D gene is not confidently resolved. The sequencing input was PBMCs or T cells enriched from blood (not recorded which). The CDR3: CASSTNRVLGGTEAFF. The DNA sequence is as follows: TGTGCCAGCAGTACTAATCGGGTCCTGGGTGGCACTGAAGCTTTCTTT.